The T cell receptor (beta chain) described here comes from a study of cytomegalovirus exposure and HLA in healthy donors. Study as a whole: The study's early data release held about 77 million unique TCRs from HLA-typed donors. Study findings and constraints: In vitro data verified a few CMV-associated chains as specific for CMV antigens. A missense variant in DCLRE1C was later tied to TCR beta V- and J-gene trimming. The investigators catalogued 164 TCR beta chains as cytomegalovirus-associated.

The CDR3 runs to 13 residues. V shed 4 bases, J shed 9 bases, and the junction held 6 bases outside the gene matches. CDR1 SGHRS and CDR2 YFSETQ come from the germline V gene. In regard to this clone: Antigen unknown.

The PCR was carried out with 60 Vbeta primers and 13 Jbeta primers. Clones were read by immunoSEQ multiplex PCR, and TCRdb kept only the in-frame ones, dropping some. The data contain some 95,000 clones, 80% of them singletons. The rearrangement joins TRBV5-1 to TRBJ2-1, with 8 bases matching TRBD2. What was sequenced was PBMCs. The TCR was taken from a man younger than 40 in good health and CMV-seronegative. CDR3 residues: CASSDGRAGEQFF. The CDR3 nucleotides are TGCGCCAGCAGCGACGGGAGGGCGGGTGAGCAGTTCTTC.